A selection of T cell receptor beta chains follows, all from one sample in a study of vaccination and CD4 T cells after COVID-19. From the PCR reads, TCRdb called clonotypes with MiXCR, one entry per CDR3 protein. The sample carries around 15,000 distinct CDR3 sequences, about 77% recorded once. Which antigens these TCRs recognize remains unknown. Here the sequenced sample was CD4+ T cells from blood, cultured in vitro, taken after SARS-CoV-2 vaccination. All receptors come from a human donor who received a COVID-19 vaccine. Each CDR3 is given with its conserved first and last residue. D genes are given only for firm matches. Some rows mark clone size as missing; the rest say once, few, many or name a class of expanded clone.

TRBJ2-1 - TRBV12-3/TRBV12-4 once TGTGCCAGCAGCCTTGACCGGCGGGGTGAGCAGTTCTTC CASSLDRRGEQFF
TRBJ1-6 - TRBV12-3/TRBV12-4 - TGTGCCAGCAGTTTACAAACAGGAAAATGGTCACCCCTCCACTTT CASSLQTGKWSPLHF
TRBJ1-1 - TRBV30 once TGTGCCTGGAGTGTACGCGCTTTCGGGACTGAAGCTTTCTTT CAWSVRAFGTEAFF
TRBJ2-5 TRBD1 TRBV5-4 - TGTGCCAGCAGCTTAACAGGGGGCCTCAGGGAGACCCAGTACTTC CASSLTGGLRETQYF
TRBJ1-2 - TRBV7-6 - TGTGCCAGCAGCCGGGCAGGGCTTTTGGACTATGGCTACACCTTC CASSRAGLLDYGYTF
TRBJ1-1 TRBD1 TRBV7-3 - TGTGCCAGCAGCCCAACAGGGGGGAACACTGAAGCTTTCTTT CASSPTGGNTEAFF
TRBJ1-3 - TRBV20-1 - TGCAGTGCTAGAGATCACATACGAGGGACAGGAAACACCATATATTTT CSARDHIRGTGNTIYF
TRBJ2-3 - TRBV30 - TGTGCCTGGAGTTATGGTCTAGGGACAGATACGCAGTATTTT CAWSYGLGTDTQYF
TRBJ1-5 - TRBV21-1 - TGTGCCAGCAGCAAAGTAAGGGGTAATCAGCCCCAGCATTTT CASSKVRGNQPQHF
TRBJ2-1 TRBD1 TRBV9 - TGTGCCAGCAGCGTAGAAACAGGGGGTAGAGTGGATGAGCAGTTCTTC CASSVETGGRVDEQFF
TRBJ2-5 TRBD2 TRBV7-2 - TGTGCCAGCAGCTTTTTGACTAGCGGGCTGGGGGAGACCCAGTACTTC CASSFLTSGLGETQYF
TRBJ1-2 TRBD1 TRBV20-1 medium-sized TGCAGTGCTAACTCAGGGGACAGGGGTGCCTATGGCTACACCTTC CSANSGDRGAYGYTF
TRBJ1-6 - TRBV5-8 - TGTGCCAGGACTTGGACGGGCTTT CARTWTGF
TRBJ1-4 - TRBV20-1 few TGCAGTGCTAGAAGGGGCGGGGGGCCGGGGTATGAAAAACTGTTTTTT CSARRGGGPGYEKLFF
TRBJ2-7 - TRBV20-1 few TGCAGTGCTAGAGTTAGCCCCGAGTACGAGCAGTACTTC CSARVSPEYEQYF
TRBJ1-6 - TRBV19 - TGTGCCAGTGGGGGGTATAATTCACCCCTCCACTTT CASGGYNSPLHF
TRBJ2-5 - TRBV6-1 - TGTGCCAGCAGTGAAGCCTCGGGTTCCCAAGAGACCCAGTACTTC CASSEASGSQETQYF
TRBJ2-2 TRBD2 TRBV7-2 - TGTGCCAGCAGCATCCTGACTAGCGCGGCCGGGGAGCTGTTTTTT CASSILTSAAGELFF
TRBJ1-5 - TRBV6-1 - TGTGCCAGCAGTGGTGACATGGGCAATCAGCCCCAGCATTTT CASSGDMGNQPQHF
TRBJ1-2 - TRBV19 - TGTGCCAGTAGTATAGCGAAGGAAATGGGCTATGGCTACACCTTC CASSIAKEMGYGYTF
TRBJ1-2 TRBD1 TRBV6-1 once TGTGCCAGCAGTGAGATACAGGGGAACTATGGCTACACCTTC CASSEIQGNYGYTF
TRBJ1-2 - TRBV6-1 - TGTGCCAGCAGTGTCTTCCGGGACCCCTTCGGGGGCTACACCTTC CASSVFRDPFGGYTF
TRBJ2-7 TRBD2 TRBV6-1 once TGTGCCAGCAGCCCCGAGCGGGGGGCGACCTACGAGCAGTACTTC CASSPERGATYEQYF
TRBJ1-3 - TRBV25-1 once TGTGCCAGCAGACCCCGGGGGGCCGCTTCGAGAAACACCATATATTTT CASRPRGAASRNTIYF
TRBJ2-2 TRBD1 TRBV7-8 - TGTGCCAGCCGGGACAGGGGATCCACCGGGGAGCTGTTTTTT CASRDRGSTGELFF
TRBJ2-2 TRBD2 TRBV7-2 once TGTGCCAGCAGCGGGAGGACTAGTCTTAGGACCGGGGAGCTGTTTTTT CASSGRTSLRTGELFF
TRBJ2-3 TRBD1 TRBV30 - TGTGCCTGGGGGCCCGGACAGGGTTTGCAAGATACGCAGTATTTT CAWGPGQGLQDTQYF
TRBJ2-5 TRBD1 TRBV7-7 few TGTGCCAGCAGCCCGCGGACAGGGGGCTTGGAGACCCAGTACTTC CASSPRTGGLETQYF
TRBJ1-2 - TRBV6-1 - TGTGCCAGCCACACTGGGGGTGGCAACTATGGCTACACCTTC CASHTGGGNYGYTF
TRBJ1-1 TRBD1 TRBV19 once TGTGCCAGTAGTATAATAGGGGGACAGGGGGCTAGAACTGAAGCTTTCTTT CASSIIGGQGARTEAFF
TRBJ1-4 TRBD1 TRBV7-9 - TGTGCCAGCAGCTCGAGACAGGGGACTGAAAAACTGTTTTTT CASSSRQGTEKLFF
TRBJ1-2 - TRBV30 - TGTGCCTGGAGCGATCAAGGAAAGGGGAACTATGGCTACACCTTC CAWSDQGKGNYGYTF
TRBJ1-1 TRBD1 TRBV19 - TGTGCCAGTAGTCCCCGGACAGGGAACACTGAAGCTTTCTTT CASSPRTGNTEAFF
TRBJ2-2 - TRBV24-1 few TGTGCCGTGGAGACGCTAGCGAACACCGGGGAGCTGTTTTTT CAVETLANTGELFF
TRBJ1-4 - TRBV20-1 medium-sized TGCAGTGCTACCCAGGGACGCGAAAAACTGTTTTTT CSATQGREKLFF
TRBJ1-1 - TRBV24-1 once TGTGCCACCAGTGAATCGGGCAGCAGGAACACTGAAGCTTTCTTT CATSESGSRNTEAFF
TRBJ2-3 - TRBV24-1 - TGTGCCACCATTGGGGGATCAGCAGATACGCAGTATTTT CATIGGSADTQYF
TRBJ1-1 - TRBV2 - TGTGCCAGCATCAGGGAAGCTGGCACTGAAGCTTTCTTT CASIREAGTEAFF
TRBJ2-3 - TRBV19 - TGTGCCAGTAGTATCCCTGACAGTGCAGATACGCAGTATTTT CASSIPDSADTQYF
TRBJ1-2 - TRBV7-9 few TGTGCCAGCAGCTTAGTGGTAGGGCATGGCTACACCTTC CASSLVVGHGYTF
TRBJ2-2 TRBD1 TRBV10-1 - TGCGCCAGCAGTGAACGCGGAGGGACAGGAACGAACACCGGGGAGCTGTTTTTT CASSERGGTGTNTGELFF
TRBJ1-5 - TRBV25-1 once TGTGCCAGCAGTGGCGGGGGGAGCAATCAGCCCCAGCATTTT CASSGGGSNQPQHF
TRBJ1-1 - TRBV7-2 - TGTGCCAGCAGCTTGAGGGGTTTTATGAACACTGAAGCTTTCTTT CASSLRGFMNTEAFF
TRBJ1-5 TRBD1 TRBV27 - TGTGCCAGCAGTTTGCGCCCCCCAACTCGACAGGGCGAGGACTATCAGCCCCAGCATTTT CASSLRPPTRQGEDYQPQHF